A single sample gave rise to the 24 T cell receptor beta chains below, sequenced in a study of blood T cell repertoires in COVID-19 (dated by TCRdb to 2019 to 2021). The method behind the library was the immunoSEQ multiplex PCR assay. The table comes from immuneACCESS by way of TCRdb, which keeps in-frame sequences with V and J called. Part of the clones is missing from these tables; in studies checked, under half for an unresolved V gene and the rest for unknown reasons. The sample includes roughly 290,000 clones, with 80% to 90% observed a single time. Less than 2.5% of the sample is in the top ten clones. Sequenced: PBMCs or T cells enriched from blood (not recorded which). The receptors come from a man aged 30 to 39 who had recovered from COVID-19.

The chain combines TRBV4-2 with TRBJ1-2; 7 bases line up with TRBD1. This CDR3 is built from 17 residues. Germline assignment: CDR1 LGHNA and CDR2 YNFKEQ. V lost 0 bases, J lost 3 bases, and 10 bases stayed unmatched. CDR3 nucleotides: TGTGCCAGCAGCCAAGATGTGCGACAGGGCGGAGACTATGGCTACACCTTC. This gives the protein CASSQDVRQGGDYGYTF.

V usage is TRBV12-3 or TRBV12-4 and J usage is TRBJ2-2; possibly TRBD1 for D (6 bases). Trimming left V 5 bases short and J 6 bases short, with 10 bases between. The CDR3 is 13 amino acids. This CDR3 reads CASSEQGSGELFF. CDR3 sequence (DNA): TGTGCCAGCAGTGAACAGGGATCCGGGGAGCTGTTTTTT.

This clone was detected only a few times. This chain joins TRBV19 and TRBJ1-5; D call uncertain. The CDR3 runs 14 residues. Germline CDR1 is LNHDA and CDR2 is SQIVND (reference sequence). Trimming stripped 5 bases from V and 8 bases from J, with 16 bases between. The DNA for the CDR3 is TGTGCCAGTAGTTTTAGGCGTCCCGAGGAGCCCCAGCATTTT. It specifies CASSFRRPEEPQHF.

The CDR3 sequence: CASSAVAGTGSYNEQFF. In DNA, the CDR3 is TGTGCCAGCAGCGCAGTTGCCGGGACAGGCTCCTACAATGAGCAGTTCTTC. This chain connects TRBV5-5 to TRBJ2-1; TRBD1 agrees at 8 bases. J was trimmed by 0 bases and V by 4 bases; bases with no gene match: 9. The CDR3 has 17 residues. Germline loops: CDR1 SGHKS, CDR2 YYEKEE (reference sequence).

The sample holds a few counts of this clone. This same CDR3 is encoded by further DNA sequences in the sample. V and J are TRBV3-1 (or the pseudogene TRBV3-2) and TRBJ1-2, with D uncertain. V was cut by 4 bases and J by 5 bases, with 8 bases left in between. Germline V gene data show CDR1 as LGHDT and CDR2 as YNNKEL (reference sequence). The CDR3 extends over 12 amino acids. The CDR3 spells CASSPPGYGYTF. The CDR3 nucleotides read TGTGCCAGCAGCCCTCCGGGATATGGCTACACCTTC.

The chain joins TRBV12-3 or TRBV12-4 to TRBJ1-5; D is unclear. This CDR3 region has 12 residues. Trimming took 6 bases from V and 6 from J, leaving 9 bases between them. CDR3 sequence: CASRVGSQPQHF. The CDR3 bases are TGTGCCAGCAGAGTGGGGAGTCAGCCCCAGCATTTT.

This clone turned up a few times. CDR3 sequence reads: CASSPSGQGKDTGELFF. The CDR3 coding sequence is TGTGCCAGCAGCCCGTCTGGACAGGGGAAGGACACCGGGGAGCTGTTTTTT. The chain couples TRBV5-8 to TRBJ2-2; TRBD1 matches 9 bases. This CDR3 spans 17 amino acids. V lost 4 bases and J lost 3; bases outside the gene matches: 10. Germline CDR1 is SGHTS and CDR2 is YDEGEE.

V is TRBV19 and J is TRBJ1-5; D is undetermined. Germline CDR1 and CDR2: LNHDA and SQIVND (reference sequence). V lost 4 bases to trimming and J lost 3 bases, with 4 bases between them. This CDR3 has 12 amino acids. The CDR3 is CASSTNNQPQHF. DNA of the CDR3: TGTGCCAGTAGTACCAACAATCAGCCCCAGCATTTT.

J is TRBJ2-3 and V is TRBV6-5, with TRBD1 identical over 7 bases. V was pared by 5 bases and J by 4 bases, with 6 bases of the junction left unmatched. Per germline, CDR1 MNHEY and CDR2 SVGAGI. CDR3 size: 14 residues. CDR3 residues: CASSNDRASDTQYF. The CDR3 coding sequence is TGTGCCAGCAGTAATGACAGGGCATCAGATACGCAGTATTTT.

The chain employs TRBV19 and TRBJ1-5; D is undetermined. The CDR3 sequence is 15 residues long. V lost 5 bases and J lost 5, with 16 bases in between. CDR1 is LNHDA, CDR2 SQIVND, per germline (reference sequence). The CDR3 coding sequence is TGTGCCAGTAGTTCGGAGAACGGGGTTTATCAGCCCCAGCATTTT. This gives the protein CASSSENGVYQPQHF.

The chain employs TRBV2 and TRBJ1-4, with a weak D call TRBD1 (5 bases). The germline gives CDR1 SNHLY, CDR2 FYNNEI. The V end lost 7 bases, the J end lost 7 bases, and 19 bases lay between the germline ends. The CDR3 covers 15 residues. In DNA, the CDR3 is TGTGCCAGCAACCTGTCCGGGGGTTGGGGTGAAAAACTGTTTTTT. Encoded protein: CASNLSGGWGEKLFF.

The rearrangement uses TRBV4-3 and TRBJ1-5; no definite D call. This CDR3 comprises 15 residues. Germline CDR1 LGHNA, CDR2 YSLEER. Trimming took 1 base from V and 5 from J, leaving 12 bases between them. In DNA, the CDR3 is TGCGCCAGCAGCCAAGTGGTGTCAACAGATCAGCCCCAGCATTTT. Translation: CASSQVVSTDQPQHF.

The chain recombines TRBV2 with TRBJ2-2; TRBD2 agrees at 8 bases. CDR1 is SNHLY and CDR2 is FYNNEI in the germline V gene. J gave up 6 bases and V 0 bases, and 0 bases lay outside the gene matches. The CDR3 has 14 amino acids. The CDR3 region is CASSEARGAGELFF. CDR3 sequence (DNA): TGTGCCAGCAGTGAAGCGCGGGGGGCCGGGGAGCTGTTTTTT.

Remarks on this clone: This CDR3 is also generated by other DNA sequences in the sample. J is TRBJ1-1 and V is TRBV5-6; D uncertain. With 0 bases removed from V and 1 base from J, the gap between germline ends came to 7 bases. This CDR3 is 14 amino acids long. Germline CDR1 SGHDT, CDR2 YYEEEE. In DNA form, the CDR3 reads TGTGCCAGCAGCTTGGGACGGAGGAACACTGAAGCTTTCTTT. Encoded protein: CASSLGRRNTEAFF.

This clone was found once. The chain employs TRBV7-9 and TRBJ2-2; TRBD1 matches 8 bases. Germline CDR1 and CDR2: SEHNR and FQNEAQ (reference sequence). V lost 5 bases to trimming and J lost 3 bases; unmatched junction nucleotides: 17. CDR3 length equals 19 residues. This CDR3 reads CASSRRKWTGNMDTGELFF. CDR3 coding DNA: TGTGCCAGCAGCCGCAGAAAGTGGACAGGGAATATGGACACCGGGGAGCTGTTTTTT.

The chain combines TRBV6-5 with TRBJ2-1; 9 bases line up with TRBD1. The CDR3 consists of 14 residues. Looked up from germline, CDR1 is MNHEY and CDR2 is SVGAGI. The junction had 6 bases not matched to a gene; V was cut back by 7 bases and J by 5 bases. The CDR3 sequence: CASTRDRAHNEQFF. Written as DNA, the CDR3 is TGTGCCAGCACCCGGGACAGGGCCCACAATGAGCAGTTCTTC.

This sequence joins TRBV7-2 and TRBJ1-2, with D possibly TRBD1 on 5 matching bases. Trimming shortened V by 5 bases and J by 6 bases, and 16 bases separated the two germline ends. Looked up from germline, CDR1 is SGHTA and CDR2 is FQGNSA. The CDR3 extends over 14 amino acids. The CDR3: CASSLLTVGHGYTF. Here the CDR3 DNA reads TGTGCCAGCAGCCTACTGACAGTTGGTCATGGCTACACCTTC.

This clone showed up just once. V usage is TRBV2 and J usage is TRBJ1-1, with a possible D match to TRBD1 (5 bases). Germline V CDR1 and CDR2: SNHLY, FYNNEI. CDR3 length: 13 residues. V gave up 6 bases and J gave up 7 bases, with 15 bases separating them. The DNA of the CDR3 is TGTGCCAGCAGCCCGGCGGGGGTGGATGAAGCTTTCTTT. Its translation: CASSPAGVDEAFF.

The genes are TRBV10-3 and TRBJ2-7, with D perhaps matching TRBD2 (5 bases). Germline CDR1 reads ENHRY; CDR2 reads SYGVKD. V lost 0 bases and J lost 0, with 6 bases in between. The CDR3 consists of 14 residues. The CDR3 region has the DNA TGTGCCATCAGTGAGTCGGGAGACTCCTACGAGCAGTACTTC. It specifies CAISESGDSYEQYF.

The rearrangement uses TRBV4-3 and TRBJ2-5, with 9 bases matching TRBD1. The V segment lost 1 base and the J segment 0 bases; nucleotides outside the gene matches: 0. The CDR3 totals 15 residues. Germline values: CDR1 LGHNA, CDR2 YSLEER. This CDR3 reads CASSQGDRDQETQYF. In DNA, the CDR3 is TGCGCCAGCAGCCAAGGGGACAGGGACCAAGAGACCCAGTACTTC.

Details on this clone: One end of the junction fails to match germline, which may point to a read error. The chain has TRBV28 and TRBJ2-3, with 12 bases matching TRBD2. The germline V gene encodes CDR1 MDHEN and CDR2 SYDVKM. The CDR3 extends over 17 amino acids. The CDR3 DNA reads as TGTGCCAGCAGTGTATGGACTAGCGGGGTTAGCACAGATACGCAGTATTTT. Its protein is CASSVWTSGVSTDTQYF.

Only a few counts were recorded for this clone. The V gene is TRBV30, the J gene TRBJ1-2, with D unclear. Trimming took off 0 bases at V and 4 bases at J, with 9 bases between the two ends. The CDR3 totals 13 residues. Germline assignment: CDR1 GTSNPN and CDR2 SVGIG (reference sequence). CDR3 loop: CAWSVRNSYGYTF. The CDR3 DNA sequence: TGTGCCTGGAGTGTACGTAACAGCTATGGCTACACCTTC.

The gene calls are TRBV3-1 (or the pseudogene TRBV3-2) and TRBJ1-4; 7 bases are a match to TRBD1. The CDR3 length is 15 residues. V lost 4 bases to trimming and J lost 8 bases; unmatched junction nucleotides: 10. The germline V gene has CDR1 LGHDT and CDR2 YNNKEL (reference sequence). CDR3 protein: CASSPRQGRLEKLFF. The CDR3 DNA follows: TGTGCCAGCAGCCCACGACAGGGAAGATTGGAAAAACTGTTTTTT.

The V and J genes are TRBV18 and TRBJ1-5; the match to TRBD1 covers 8 bases. The CDR3 is made up of 14 amino acids. Unmatched junction bases numbered 6, after V lost 2 bases and J lost 9 bases. In germline, CDR1 is KGHSH, CDR2 LQKENI. The CDR3 nucleotides read TGTGCCAGCTCACCAGGACAGGGAGACTTGCCCCAGCATTTT. Its translation: CASSPGQGDLPQHF.